Following are 28 T cell receptor beta chains from one sample sequenced in a study of blood T cell repertoires in COVID-19. Sequenced by immunoSEQ multiplex PCR; TCRdb stores in-frame clones only, minus some. The table lists 150,000 or so clones, 83% of them singletons. The sample comprised peripheral blood. These receptors were collected from a woman aged 60-75 years with COVID-19, enrolled during active disease.

The chain carries TRBV9 and TRBJ1-5; 7 bases are shared with TRBD1. V dropped 4 bases and J dropped 2; count of bases not matched to a gene: 6. Germline V gene lookup returns CDR1 SGDLS and CDR2 YYNGEE. The CDR3 covers 15 residues. In DNA form, the CDR3 reads TGTGCCAGCAGCCAGACAGGGTTCGGCAATCAGCCCCAGCATTTT. Protein product: CASSQTGFGNQPQHF. Complete variable domain (other parts from reference TRBV9 and TRBJ1-5): DSGVTQTPKHLITATGQRVTLRCSPRSGDLSVYWYQQSLDQGLQFLIQYYNGEERAKGNILERFSAQQFPDLHSELNLSSLELGDSALYFCASSQTGFGNQPQHFGDGTRLSIL.

DNA for the CDR3: TGTGCCAGTAAACAGGTCTCTGGGGCCAACGTCCTGACTTTC. It yields the protein CASKQVSGANVLTF. The genes are TRBV19 and TRBJ2-6, with D perhaps TRBD1 (5 bases). The CDR3 spans 14 residues. V dropped 7 bases and J dropped 0 bases, with 7 bases sitting between them. CDR1 and CDR2 (germline): LNHDA, SQIVND (reference sequence).

The chain joins TRBV6-1 to TRBJ1-2; tentatively, D is TRBD1 (5 bases). The V end lost 1 base, the J end lost 6 bases, and 15 bases lay between the germline ends. Germline values: CDR1 MNHNS, CDR2 SASEGT. The CDR3 length is 15 residues. The CDR3 region has the DNA TGTGCCAGCAGTGAAGGGGGACTTGGTTGGGATGGCTACACCTTC. It codes for CASSEGGLGWDGYTF.

The V gene is TRBV7-8, the J gene TRBJ1-6; no clear D gene. The CDR3 extends over 15 amino acids. Per the germline V gene, CDR1 is SGHVS and CDR2 is FQNEAQ. The V gene lost 2 bases and the J gene lost 7 bases, with 12 bases spanning the gap. CDR3: CASSLRGRGNSPLHF. In DNA, the CDR3 is TGTGCCAGCAGCTTAAGAGGGCGTGGAAATTCACCCCTCCACTTT.

This chain connects TRBV5-4 to TRBJ2-2; perhaps TRBD2 as D (5 bases). This CDR3 contains 16 residues. Trimming removed 0 bases at V and 4 bases at J, with 13 bases between. Germline CDR1 SGHNT, CDR2 YYREEE (reference sequence). CDR3 DNA: TGTGCCAGCAGCTTGGCCGTGAGGGAAGGCACCGGGGAGCTGTTTTTT. The encoded protein is CASSLAVREGTGELFF.

The V and J genes are TRBV2 and TRBJ1-3; 9 bases are a match to TRBD1. The CDR3 covers 15 residues. The J segment lost 4 bases and the V segment lost 1 base, leaving 2 bases of the junction unmatched. Looked up from germline, CDR1 is SNHLY and CDR2 is FYNNEI. The CDR3 DNA follows: TGTGCCAGCAGTGAAGACAGGGGGCTCGGAAACACCATATATTTT. Translation: CASSEDRGLGNTIYF. The full variable domain, rest sourced from reference TRBV2 and TRBJ1-3, is EPEVTQTPSHQVTQMGQEVILRCVPISNHLYFYWYRQILGQKVEFLVSFYNNEISEKSEIFDDQFSVERPDGSNFTLKIRSTKLEDSAMYFCASSEDRGLGNTIYFGEGSWLTVV.

By proportion, this clone is medium-sized. J is TRBJ2-3 and V is TRBV3-1 (or the pseudogene TRBV3-2); 7 bases agree with TRBD2. Germline V gives CDR1 LGHDT, CDR2 YNNKEL (reference sequence). The CDR3 is 15 amino acids. V trimming: 0 bases; J trimming: 2 bases; junction bases outside the gene matches: 2. In nucleotides, the CDR3 is TGTGCCAGCAGCCAAGATGGGACTAACACAGATACGCAGTATTTT. Translating it yields CASSQDGTNTDTQYF.

V is TRBV7-2 and J is TRBJ1-3; possible D gene TRBD1, 5 bases. The V gene's germline CDR1 is SGHTA and CDR2 FQGNSA. This CDR3 spans 15 amino acids. Trimming cost V 0 bases and J 3 bases, with 9 bases left between them. The CDR3: CASSLAYGGGNTIYF. The CDR3 DNA sequence: TGTGCCAGCAGCTTAGCCTACGGGGGTGGAAACACCATATATTTT.

As concerns this clone: This same CDR3 is encoded by further DNA sequences in the sample. CDR3: CASSGQEGDTQYF. In DNA, the CDR3 is TGTGCCAGTAGCGGACAGGAAGGGGATACGCAGTATTTT. V is TRBV19 and J is TRBJ2-3; 7 bases are shared with TRBD1. Germline V gene lookup returns CDR1 LNHDA and CDR2 SQIVND (reference sequence). The CDR3 is 13 residues long. V lost 6 bases and J lost 6; bases outside the gene matches: 6. Full variable domain (rest looked up from reference TRBV19 and TRBJ2-3): DGGITQSPKYLFRKEGQNVTLSCEQNLNHDAMYWYRQDPGQGLRLIYYSQIVNDFQKGDIAEGYSVSREKKESFPLTVTSAQKNPTAFYLCASSGQEGDTQYFGPGTRLTVL.

V gene TRBV5-1 combines with J gene TRBJ1-3; possible D gene TRBD1, 5 bases. Germline loops: CDR1 SGHRS, CDR2 YFSETQ. The CDR3 spans 13 residues. V was trimmed by 0 bases and J by 7 bases, leaving 8 bases between them. The CDR3 nucleotides are TGCGCCAGCAGCTTGGGACAGTGGAACACCATATATTTT. Its translation is CASSLGQWNTIYF. Full variable domain (outside the CDR3, taken from reference TRBV5-1 and TRBJ1-3): KAGVTQTPRYLIKTRGQQVTLSCSPISGHRSVSWYQQTPGQGLQFLFEYFSETQRNKGNFPGRFSGRQFSNSRSEMNVSTLELGDSALYLCASSLGQWNTIYFGEGSWLTVV.

For the CDR3, the DNA is TGTGCCAGCAGGGGTGAGGGCTCCCCTAACTATGGCTACACCTTC. Protein sequence: CASRGEGSPNYGYTF. The genes are TRBV6-5 and TRBJ1-2; unclear D gene. Germline V gene data show CDR1 as MNHEY and CDR2 as SVGAGI. V gave up 6 bases and J gave up 0 bases, with 14 bases separating them. There are 15 residues in the CDR3.

The V and J genes are TRBV6-2 or TRBV6-3 and TRBJ1-1; D not certain. Germline V gene sequence: CDR1 MNHEY, CDR2 SVGEGT. V lost 2 bases and J lost 6, with 10 bases in between. This CDR3 contains 13 residues. The DNA of the CDR3 is TGTGCCAGCAGTTACGGGCAGTCCTCTGAAGCTTTCTTT. The encoded protein is CASSYGQSSEAFF.

The V call is TRBV10-3, the J call TRBJ2-3; a weak D match, TRBD1 (5 bases). Looked up from germline, CDR1 is ENHRY and CDR2 is SYGVKD. This CDR3 region has 14 residues. Trimming removed 3 bases from V and 3 bases from J, with 10 bases in between. The CDR3 bases are TGTGCCATCAGTGACGGACACAGAACAGATACGCAGTATTTT. Translation gives CAISDGHRTDTQYF.

The CDR3 DNA sequence: TGTGCCAGCAGCCCCCCGGGACAGGGGGGATTTAGCTCCTACGAGCAGTACTTC. Protein: CASSPPGQGGFSSYEQYF. This sequence joins TRBV9 and TRBJ2-7; TRBD1 matches at 11 bases. V was clipped by 4 bases and J by 0 bases; unmatched bases: 12. Germline V gives CDR1 SGDLS, CDR2 YYNGEE. This CDR3 has 18 amino acids.

CDR3 sequence reads: CASSTGGGPRTGELFF. In nucleotides, the CDR3 is TGCGCCAGCAGTACAGGGGGAGGGCCGCGAACCGGGGAGCTGTTTTTT. The rearrangement joins TRBV5-1 to TRBJ2-2; D possibly corresponds to TRBD1 (8 bases). The CDR3 is made up of 16 amino acids. Germline loops: CDR1 SGHRS, CDR2 YFSETQ. Deletions cut 5 bases from V and 5 bases from J, with 19 bases between. Combining the CDR3 with reference TRBV5-1 and TRBJ2-2 gives the whole variable domain KAGVTQTPRYLIKTRGQQVTLSCSPISGHRSVSWYQQTPGQGLQFLFEYFSETQRNKGNFPGRFSGRQFSNSRSEMNVSTLELGDSALYLCASSTGGGPRTGELFFGEGSRLTVL.

This clone was seen many times. The J gene is TRBJ1-2, the V gene TRBV10-3, with 7 bases aligning to TRBD1. The CDR3 is made up of 15 amino acids. With V trimmed by 6 bases and J by 5 bases, 12 bases remained unmatched. Per germline, CDR1 ENHRY and CDR2 SYGVKD. The CDR3 here is CAISLKQGNLYGYTF. CDR3 sequence (DNA): TGTGCCATCAGCCTCAAACAGGGGAACCTTTATGGCTACACCTTC.

The chain combines TRBV6-5 with TRBJ1-5; tentative D call: TRBD1 (5 bases). The CDR3 contains 15 residues. Germline V gene sequence: CDR1 MNHEY, CDR2 SVGAGI. Trimming pared 2 bases from V and 0 bases from J, leaving 8 bases between. CDR3 loop: CASSYDRNSNQPQHF. As DNA, the CDR3 is TGTGCCAGCAGTTACGACAGAAATAGCAATCAGCCCCAGCATTTT.

V and J are TRBV21-1 and TRBJ1-4; the DNA was not compared with TRBD1, the D call given in the table. TRBV21-1 is listed as a pseudogene. The CDR3 length is 18 residues. The CDR3 here is CASSKTVRQGPRAWELFF. In nucleotides, the CDR3 is TGTGCCAGCAGCAAAACCGTTCGACAGGGTCCTCGTGCGTGGGAACTGTTTTTT.

V usage is TRBV6-4 and J usage is TRBJ1-1, with no clear D. The CDR3 spans 13 residues. The V end was cut by 4 bases, the J end by 0 bases, with 6 bases between. In germline, CDR1 is MRHNA, CDR2 SNTAGT. In DNA, the CDR3 is TGTGCCAGCAGTGCCGCGGTGAACACTGAAGCTTTCTTT. It yields the protein CASSAAVNTEAFF.

The rearrangement uses TRBV6-1 and TRBJ1-1; no firm D call. Germline CDR1 MNHNS, CDR2 SASEGT. The CDR3 consists of 14 residues. The V gene lost 1 base and the J gene lost 1 base, with 7 bases spanning the gap. CDR3 in DNA: TGTGCCAGCAGTGAAGGAGGAGGGAACACTGAAGCTTTCTTT. Its protein is CASSEGGGNTEAFF.

This chain joins TRBV6-5 and TRBJ1-2; D is undetermined. CDR3 length: 11 residues. Per the germline V gene, CDR1 is MNHEY and CDR2 is SVGAGI. V lost 8 bases and J lost 5, with 9 bases in between. CDR3 loop: CASLKSYGYTF. As DNA, the CDR3 is TGTGCCAGCCTTAAGAGTTATGGCTACACCTTC.

The gene calls are TRBV5-1 and TRBJ1-4; D is unclear. The V end was cut by 0 bases, the J end by 4 bases, with 7 bases between. The CDR3 loop spans 14 amino acids. Per germline, CDR1 SGHRS and CDR2 YFSETQ. In nucleotides, the CDR3 is TGCGCCAGCAGCTTGGTGGCGGGTAATGAAAAACTGTTTTTT. This encodes CASSLVAGNEKLFF.

The chain joins TRBV6-5 to TRBJ2-3; TRBD2 matches at 7 bases. The CDR3 contains 15 residues. V was clipped by 6 bases and J by 0 bases; unmatched bases: 6. The germline V gene has CDR1 MNHEY and CDR2 SVGAGI. The CDR3 protein is CASRASGASTDTQYF. CDR3 nucleotide sequence: TGTGCCAGCAGGGCTAGCGGTGCTAGCACAGATACGCAGTATTTT.

CDR3 DNA: TGTGCCAGCAGCTTGAGTCCCACAGGGATTGCCGATGGCTACACCTTC. This gives the protein CASSLSPTGIADGYTF. The chain uses TRBV5-4 and TRBJ1-2, with D possibly being TRBD1 (6 bases). The germline V gene has CDR1 SGHNT and CDR2 YYREEE (reference sequence). CDR3 size: 16 residues. The V and J ends lost 1 base and 6 bases respectively, with 19 bases between them.

On this clone: A much larger clone lies a single base off, so this may be a read error. Other DNA sequences in this specimen translate into the identical CDR3. The chain uses TRBV10-3 and TRBJ1-1; 9 bases are shared with TRBD1. The J segment lost 5 bases and the V segment lost 4 bases, leaving 2 bases of the junction unmatched. The CDR3 is 13 residues long. The germline gives CDR1 ENHRY, CDR2 SYGVKD. The CDR3 DNA sequence: TGTGCCATCAGTGTAGACAGGGGGACTGAAGCTTTCTTT. Its translation is CAISVDRGTEAFF.

The rearrangement uses TRBV6-5 and TRBJ1-1; 10 nucleotides line up with TRBD1. The junction had 9 bases not matched to a gene; V was cut back by 6 bases and J by 5 bases. The V gene's germline CDR1 is MNHEY and CDR2 SVGAGI. The CDR3 contains 15 residues. The CDR3 nucleotides are TGTGCCAGCAGGGCCCGGACAGGGGGTCAAACTGAAGCTTTCTTT. Translated: CASRARTGGQTEAFF.

The V and J genes are TRBV9 and TRBJ2-1, with D possibly matching TRBD1 (6 bases). V lost 4 bases and J lost 0, with 14 bases in between. CDR3 length: 16 amino acids. Germline CDR1 and CDR2: SGDLS and YYNGEE. Here the CDR3 reads CASSPGARGSYNEQFF. DNA of the CDR3: TGTGCCAGCAGCCCAGGGGCAAGGGGCTCCTACAATGAGCAGTTCTTC.

This clone has more than one count but fewer than ten. The chain employs TRBV4-1 and TRBJ2-3, with 7 bases matching TRBD2. Losses at the gene ends were 0 bases for V and 2 bases for J; bases not matched to a gene: 11. Germline CDR1 and CDR2: MGHRA and YSYEKL. The CDR3 runs 18 residues. CDR3 sequence: CASSQEGGRGLLTDTQYF. CDR3 DNA sequence: TGCGCCAGCAGCCAAGAGGGGGGGAGGGGTTTACTCACAGATACGCAGTATTTT.